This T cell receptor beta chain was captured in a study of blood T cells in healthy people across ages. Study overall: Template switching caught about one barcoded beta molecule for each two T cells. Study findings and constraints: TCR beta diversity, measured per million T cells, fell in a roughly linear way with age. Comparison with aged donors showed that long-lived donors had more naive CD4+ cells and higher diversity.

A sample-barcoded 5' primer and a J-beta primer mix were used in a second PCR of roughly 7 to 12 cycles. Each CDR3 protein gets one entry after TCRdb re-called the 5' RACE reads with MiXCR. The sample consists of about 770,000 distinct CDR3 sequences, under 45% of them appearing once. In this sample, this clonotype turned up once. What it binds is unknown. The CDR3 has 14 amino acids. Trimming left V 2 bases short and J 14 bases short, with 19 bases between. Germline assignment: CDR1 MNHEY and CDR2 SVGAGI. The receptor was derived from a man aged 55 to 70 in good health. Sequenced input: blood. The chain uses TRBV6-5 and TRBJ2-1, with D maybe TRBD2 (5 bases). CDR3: CASSYPTRGSPEFF. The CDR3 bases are TGTGCCAGCAGTTACCCTACTCGCGGGTCTCCGGAGTTCTTC.